This record covers a single TCR beta chain. CDR3 length: 14 amino acids. The V and J ends lost 4 bases and 7 bases respectively, with 14 bases between them. Germline lookup yields CDR1 SGHDT and CDR2 YYEEEE. In the original processing: Cell counts per sample came from amplifying reference gene primers. This table comes from immunoSEQ multiplex PCR, and its TCRdb copy is limited to in-frame clones, with some not included. The V and J calls and clone size were taken over from that table, and D and trimming were inferred from the DNA. The sample has 120,000 or so clones, 70% to 85% seen once. The data were obtained in a study of blood T cell repertoires in COVID-19. Across the whole study: Both acute and convalescent COVID-19 samples were obtained from the United States, Italy and Spain. The cDNA or gDNA used as material had been derived from T cells, B-cell-depleted T cells, or PBMCs.

The sequenced sample consisted of peripheral blood. This receptor was obtained from a woman in her 70s with acute or convalescent COVID-19. V usage is TRBV5-6 and J usage is TRBJ1-4; a weak D match, TRBD1 (5 bases). The CDR3 loop is CASSNRGSGEKLFF. CDR3 coding DNA: TGTGCCAGCAGCAACCGGGGGAGCGGTGAAAAACTGTTTTTT. Using reference TRBV5-6 and TRBJ1-4 for the parts outside the CDR3, the full variable domain is DAGVTQSPTHLIKTRGQQVTLRCSPKSGHDTVSWYQQALGQGPQFIFQYYEEEERQRGNFPDRFSGHQFPNYSSELNVNALLLGDSALYLCASSNRGSGEKLFFGSGTQLSVL.